Sequencing of this T cell receptor (beta chain) was carried out in a study of T cell clusters in autoimmune cytopenias. TRB was amplified by touch-down multiplex PCR, primer pools A and B combined. TCRdb re-called the multiplex PCR reads and gives one entry per CDR3 protein, without DNA. The repertoire table contains under 15,000 distinct CDR3 sequences. In germline, CDR1 is DFQATT, CDR2 SNEGSKA (reference sequence). This CDR3 region has 11 residues. TRB was amplified from roughly 0.25 ug of peripheral blood genomic DNA per sample. Source material: peripheral blood. This sequence originates from a human donor with an autoimmune cytopenia or autoimmune hepatitis (not recorded which). The rearrangement joins TRBV20-1 to TRBJ2-7. Here the CDR3 reads CSARGPYEQYF.